This T cell receptor (beta chain) was obtained from a study of blood T cells in healthy people across ages. Study in general: Roughly one uniquely barcoded beta molecule per two T cells was captured. Study findings and constraints: Roughly linear declines in TCR beta diversity per million T cells occurred with age. With donor CMV status unknown, expanded clonotype changes were possibly confounded.

Germline trimming cut 6 bases from V and 3 bases from J; bases unmatched to any gene: 12. The CDR3 loop spans 15 amino acids. The germline gives CDR1 DFQATT, CDR2 SNEGSKA (reference sequence). In its sample, this clonotype was seen once. Its antigen is undetermined. PCR was performed a second time for roughly 7 to 12 cycles using a sample-barcoded 5' primer and a J-beta primer mix. Per-sample output comprised a minimum of 2.5 million paired-end reads containing CDR3. TCRdb recomputed calls from the 5' RACE reads with MiXCR, one row per CDR3 protein. The data contain roughly 1,300,000 distinct CDR3 sequences, approximately 59% of them seen just once; the ten biggest clones take up over 5.5%.

The clonotype originates from a man aged 18-30 years in good health. This rearrangement joins TRBV20-1 to TRBJ2-7; TRBD1 matches 9 bases. The specimen sequenced was blood. The CDR3 sequence: CSAPVPTGGHYEQYF. The CDR3 DNA follows: TGCAGTGCGCCGGTTCCGACAGGGGGACACTACGAGCAGTACTTC.